Given below is one TCR beta chain in context. Its antigen is unknown. The sample comes from a study of T-cell memory formation after mild COVID-19. TCRdb recomputed calls from the 5' RACE reads with MiXCR, one row per CDR3 protein. The table has 270,000 or so distinct CDR3 sequences, roughly 18% seen once; the top ten hold more than 20%. Study-wide findings and caveats: Clones that contracted clustered mainly in CM and EM if CD4+ and in EMRA if CD8+.

The CDR3 is made up of 13 amino acids. Germline loops: CDR1 MGHRA, CDR2 YSYEKL. Trimming took off 3 bases at V and 5 bases at J, with 5 bases between the two ends. The TCR comes from a man younger than 30 who had mild COVID-19 (a few samples of this study predate the infection). Cell type and time point are not known. The specimen was PBMCs or a T cell subset sorted from them (not recorded which). The rearrangement uses TRBV4-1 and TRBJ1-6; D unresolved. The CDR3 reads CASSHLNNSPLHF. CDR3 coding DNA: TGCGCCAGCAGCCATCTGAATAATTCACCCCTCCACTTT.